The following is a T cell receptor beta chain sequence with its context. This entry is derived from a study of control samples from healthy donors and cancer patients. Germline lookup yields CDR1 ENHRY and CDR2 SYGVKD. CDR3 size: 12 residues. V dropped 3 bases and J dropped 4 bases, with 7 bases sitting between them. Repertoires were generated with immunoSEQ multiplex PCR, while TCRdb's copy carries only in-frame clones and drops some. The profile shows over 90,000 clones, roughly 89% of them singletons. V usage is TRBV10-3 and J usage is TRBJ2-7, with D uncertain. What was sequenced was PBMCs. The sequence came from a man in his sixties with lung cancer. In DNA form, the CDR3 reads TGTGCCATCAGTGAATGGGATTACGAGCAGTACTTC. Protein product: CAISEWDYEQYF.